One and the same sample provided the 12 T cell receptor beta chains below, sequenced in a study of blood T cell repertoires in COVID-19. Measured with immunoSEQ multiplex PCR; TCRdb has only the in-frame clones, and not every one. The sample lists around 300,000 clones; 80% to 90% were seen once. The specimen was PBMCs or T cells enriched from blood (not recorded which). All receptors come from a man younger than 40 who had recovered from COVID-19.

V gene TRBV11-3 combines with J gene TRBJ2-2; D gene unclear. The CDR3 has 14 amino acids. V lost 2 bases and J 7 bases, leaving 11 bases between the germline ends. Germline values: CDR1 SGHNT, CDR2 YENEEA. CDR3 region: CASSLMVSGGELFF. Written as DNA, the CDR3 is TGTGCCAGCAGCTTAATGGTCTCGGGCGGGGAGCTGTTTTTT. The whole variable domain, filled in from reference TRBV11-3 and TRBJ2-2, reads EAGVVQSPRYKIIEKKQPVAFWCNPISGHNTLYWYLQNLGQGPELLIRYENEEAVDDSQLPKDRFSAERLKGVDSTLKIQPAELGDSAVYLCASSLMVSGGELFFGEGSRLTVL.

The rearrangement joins TRBV7-9 to TRBJ2-3; 7 bases are shared with TRBD2. The CDR3 runs to 15 residues. The V gene's germline CDR1 is SEHNR and CDR2 FQNEAQ (reference sequence). V shed 5 bases and J 2 bases; nucleotides not matched to a gene: 7. The CDR3 DNA sequence: TGTGCCAGCAGCATTCTAGCGGCGATCACAGATACGCAGTATTTT. It translates to CASSILAAITDTQYF.

The chain combines TRBV10-2 with TRBJ2-6; 9 bases align to TRBD2. The CDR3 contains 19 residues. Per germline, CDR1 WSHSY and CDR2 SAAADI. Losses at the gene ends were 6 bases for V and 0 bases for J; bases not matched to a gene: 12. CDR3 region: CASRGPAGGTLSGANVLTF. The CDR3 DNA reads as TGCGCCAGCAGGGGACCGGCGGGGGGGACCCTCTCTGGGGCCAACGTCCTGACTTTC.

DNA for the CDR3: TGCGCCAGCAGCCAAGGTACTACAGGGGGAAGAAATGAAAAACTGTTTTTT. This gives the protein CASSQGTTGGRNEKLFF. The chain has TRBV4-1 and TRBJ1-4; 8 nucleotides line up with TRBD1. The V gene's germline CDR1 is MGHRA and CDR2 YSYEKL. J lost 5 bases, V lost 1 base, and 9 bases had no gene match. This CDR3 region has 17 residues.

The rearrangement uses TRBV18 and TRBJ1-1; D call uncertain. The CDR3 is made up of 13 amino acids. Between the trimmed V and J ends, which lost 6 bases and 7 bases, there was a span of 15 bases. CDR1 and CDR2 from the germline V gene are KGHSH and LQKENI. The DNA of the CDR3 is TGTGCCAGCTCCCTTGGGAGACCCATTGAAGCTTTCTTT. Its protein product is CASSLGRPIEAFF.

This clone was seen a single time. J is TRBJ2-1 and V is TRBV11-2; 10 positions agree with TRBD2. Germline V gene sequence: CDR1 SGHAT, CDR2 FQNNGV. Trimming took 5 bases from V and 5 from J; bases not matched to a gene: 12. The CDR3 length is 17 residues. The CDR3 bases are TGTGCCAGCAGCGGAATAGCGGGGGGCTTCTCTAACAATGAGCAGTTCTTC. Amino acid sequence: CASSGIAGGFSNNEQFF.

The chain joins TRBV5-8 to TRBJ1-2; D call uncertain. Trimming cost V 4 bases and J 6 bases, with 10 bases left between them. The germline CDR1 and CDR2 sequences are SGHTS and YDEGEE. The CDR3 has 12 residues. CDR3 loop: CASSPGFNGYTF. CDR3 nucleotide sequence: TGTGCCAGCAGCCCGGGGTTCAATGGCTACACCTTC.

The V and J genes are TRBV2 and TRBJ2-7, with D possibly TRBD2 on 6 matching bases. V lost 3 bases, J lost 1 base, and 7 bases lay in between. The germline CDR1 and CDR2 sequences are SNHLY and FYNNEI. The CDR3 has 13 amino acids. The CDR3 coding sequence is TGTGCCAGCAGTGACGGGGGATCCTACGAGCAGTACTTC. It codes for CASSDGGSYEQYF.

V is TRBV4-2 and J is TRBJ1-6, with 7 bases identical to TRBD1. With 1 base clipped from V and 8 bases from J, the junction kept 5 bases outside the gene matches. This CDR3 has 15 residues. In germline, CDR1 is LGHNA, CDR2 YNFKEQ. CDR3 residues: CASSQGGQTDSPLHF. In nucleotides, the CDR3 is TGTGCCAGCAGCCAAGGGGGACAGACCGATTCACCCCTCCACTTT.

This chain connects TRBV19 to TRBJ1-2, with 7 bases matching TRBD1. The V and J ends lost 7 bases and 3 bases, in that order; junction bases with no gene match: 8. Germline-derived CDR1 and CDR2 are LNHDA and SQIVND (reference sequence). This CDR3 spans 14 amino acids. CDR3 protein: CASNQRDSYYGYTF. The CDR3 nucleotides are TGTGCCAGTAACCAAAGGGACAGCTACTATGGCTACACCTTC.

The chain joins TRBV28 to TRBJ2-2; D gene ambiguous. Germline values: CDR1 MDHEN, CDR2 SYDVKM. V was shortened by 6 bases and J by 3 bases, with 2 bases between the two germline ends. CDR3 length equals 11 residues. The CDR3 here is CASSYTGELFF. In DNA, the CDR3 is TGTGCCAGCAGCTACACCGGGGAGCTGTTTTTT.

This chain joins TRBV5-1 and TRBJ2-1; 12 nucleotides match TRBD1. This CDR3 contains 16 residues. Germline trimming cut 4 bases from V and 3 bases from J; bases unmatched to any gene: 5. CDR1 is SGHRS, CDR2 YFSETQ, per germline. The CDR3 reads CASSAGQGAVYNEQFF. CDR3 DNA sequence: TGCGCCAGCAGCGCGGGACAGGGGGCGGTCTACAATGAGCAGTTCTTC.